These T cell receptor beta chains were read from a single sample in a study of blood T cells in healthy people across ages. From the 5' RACE reads, TCRdb called clonotypes with MiXCR, one entry per CDR3 protein. The sample shows approximately 1.5 million distinct CDR3 sequences, roughly 30% of them seen only once. Sequencing was carried out using blood. Receptor source: a young woman in good health. Both conserved end residues are part of each CDR3. The order of the fields is V gene, J gene, D gene, CDR3 protein. A D gene is named only where the DNA matches it firmly.

v_gene: TRBV10-3
j_gene: TRBJ1-3
d_gene: NA
CDR3aa: CAISAGREDTIYF

v_gene: TRBV6-1
j_gene: TRBJ2-7
d_gene: TRBD1
CDR3aa: CASRGTEYSLSSYEQYF

v_gene: TRBV7-3
j_gene: TRBJ1-1
d_gene: TRBD1
CDR3aa: CASSLTTGVHTEAFF

v_gene: TRBV7-3
j_gene: TRBJ2-7
d_gene: TRBD1
CDR3aa: CASSLDRQGGSYEQYF

v_gene: TRBV25-1
j_gene: TRBJ2-7
d_gene: NA
CDR3aa: CASSVNGPYEQYF

v_gene: TRBV3-1
j_gene: TRBJ2-7
d_gene: NA
CDR3aa: CASSLSFEVGEQYF

v_gene: TRBV2
j_gene: TRBJ1-2
d_gene: NA
CDR3aa: CATGAIVGGYTF

v_gene: TRBV5-1
j_gene: TRBJ1-2
d_gene: NA
CDR3aa: CASSLEAVQANYGYTF

v_gene: TRBV9
j_gene: TRBJ2-1
d_gene: NA
CDR3aa: CASSVVSNSYNEQFF

v_gene: TRBV7-9
j_gene: TRBJ1-2
d_gene: NA
CDR3aa: CASSLDNTLRTNYGYTF

v_gene: TRBV5-1
j_gene: TRBJ2-1
d_gene: NA
CDR3aa: CASSLGVGLTTPYNEQFF

v_gene: TRBV5-1
j_gene: TRBJ2-1
d_gene: TRBD2
CDR3aa: CASFRRGGADEQFF

v_gene: TRBV21-1
j_gene: TRBJ2-7
d_gene: NA
CDR3aa: CASGLAGGPLIEQYF

v_gene: TRBV5-1
j_gene: TRBJ2-5
d_gene: NA
CDR3aa: CASSLYSHQETQYF

v_gene: TRBV6-5
j_gene: TRBJ1-1
d_gene: NA
CDR3aa: CASSYSRGVMNTEAFF

v_gene: TRBV20-1
j_gene: TRBJ1-2
d_gene: TRBD1
CDR3aa: CSARTGGNLYGYTF

v_gene: TRBV10-2
j_gene: TRBJ2-7
d_gene: NA
CDR3aa: CASSDTEGRRLSYEQYF

v_gene: TRBV20-1
j_gene: TRBJ1-1
d_gene: NA
CDR3aa: CSAGHTNTEAFF

v_gene: TRBV30
j_gene: TRBJ2-7
d_gene: NA
CDR3aa: CAWSVPRAHYEQYF

v_gene: TRBV20-1
j_gene: TRBJ1-2
d_gene: NA
CDR3aa: CSARGDGGYEGGYTF

v_gene: TRBV4-1
j_gene: TRBJ2-1
d_gene: TRBD2
CDR3aa: CASSPGLGLYNEQFF

v_gene: TRBV15
j_gene: TRBJ2-5
d_gene: NA
CDR3aa: CATSRDTVGSETQYF

v_gene: TRBV5-1
j_gene: TRBJ2-7
d_gene: TRBD2
CDR3aa: CASSPREREAEGRYEQYF

v_gene: TRBV4-1
j_gene: TRBJ2-7
d_gene: NA
CDR3aa: CASSQEKRGGLGAYEQYF

v_gene: TRBV27
j_gene: TRBJ1-2
d_gene: NA
CDR3aa: CASSVSGGYGYTF

v_gene: TRBV12-3/TRBV12-4
j_gene: TRBJ1-1
d_gene: NA
CDR3aa: CASSPSVDTEAFF

v_gene: TRBV27
j_gene: TRBJ2-7
d_gene: TRBD2
CDR3aa: CASSLAGGPSYEQYF

v_gene: TRBV10-3
j_gene: TRBJ1-2
d_gene: TRBD1
CDR3aa: CAIRAIQGDYGYTF

v_gene: TRBV4-1
j_gene: TRBJ1-5
d_gene: TRBD1
CDR3aa: CASSHGQGNNQPQHF

v_gene: TRBV7-6
j_gene: TRBJ2-7
d_gene: NA
CDR3aa: CASSLARQAAYEQYF

v_gene: TRBV9
j_gene: TRBJ1-5
d_gene: TRBD1
CDR3aa: CASSVETEGARKGNQPQHF

v_gene: TRBV6-5
j_gene: TRBJ2-5
d_gene: NA
CDR3aa: CASSSGQPKQETQYF

v_gene: TRBV7-2
j_gene: TRBJ1-1
d_gene: NA
CDR3aa: CASSLYGSNTEAFF

v_gene: TRBV27
j_gene: TRBJ2-7
d_gene: TRBD1
CDR3aa: CASSPTGGSPYEQYF

v_gene: TRBV6-1
j_gene: TRBJ1-2
d_gene: TRBD1
CDR3aa: CATGQGVINYGYTF

v_gene: TRBV7-8
j_gene: TRBJ2-6
d_gene: NA
CDR3aa: CASSLTGYGAGANVLTF

v_gene: TRBV21-1
j_gene: TRBJ2-7
d_gene: NA
CDR3aa: CASSKGSLYTGSTYEQYF

v_gene: TRBV9
j_gene: TRBJ2-1
d_gene: NA
CDR3aa: CASSVGTGSYNEQFF

v_gene: TRBV7-9
j_gene: TRBJ2-5
d_gene: TRBD1
CDR3aa: CASSSTGVVETQYF

v_gene: TRBV3-1
j_gene: TRBJ2-4
d_gene: NA
CDR3aa: CASSQAGPDIQYF

v_gene: TRBV18
j_gene: TRBJ2-1
d_gene: NA
CDR3aa: CASSPGSSCNEQFF

v_gene: TRBV15
j_gene: TRBJ1-5
d_gene: NA
CDR3aa: CATSRAGGINQPQHF

v_gene: TRBV15
j_gene: TRBJ1-1
d_gene: NA
CDR3aa: CATSRDIGQNTEAFF

v_gene: TRBV20-1
j_gene: TRBJ2-3
d_gene: TRBD2
CDR3aa: CSATGLAGTDTQYF

v_gene: TRBV7-6
j_gene: TRBJ2-3
d_gene: NA
CDR3aa: CAEIYSTRETDTQYF

v_gene: TRBV5-1
j_gene: TRBJ2-1
d_gene: NA
CDR3aa: CASSLLPRDEQFF

v_gene: TRBV5-1
j_gene: TRBJ2-1
d_gene: NA
CDR3aa: CASSHSVGEGGYYNEQFF

v_gene: TRBV28
j_gene: TRBJ2-1
d_gene: NA
CDR3aa: CASSPYRDGGEQFF

v_gene: TRBV5-5
j_gene: TRBJ2-2
d_gene: NA
CDR3aa: CASSLVPGNTGELFF

v_gene: TRBV7-9
j_gene: TRBJ1-1
d_gene: TRBD1
CDR3aa: CASSMSTGGDTEAFF

v_gene: TRBV20-1
j_gene: TRBJ2-1
d_gene: TRBD2
CDR3aa: CSASFLERGSEQFF

v_gene: TRBV9
j_gene: TRBJ1-4
d_gene: NA
CDR3aa: CASSKHRVGEKLFF

v_gene: TRBV5-1
j_gene: TRBJ2-5
d_gene: TRBD2
CDR3aa: CASSLGAGARSETQYF